The 2 T cell receptor beta chains listed next were all sequenced from one sample in a study of blood T cell repertoires in COVID-19. Sequenced by immunoSEQ multiplex PCR; TCRdb stores in-frame clones only, minus some. The table lists around 200,000 clones, about four fifths of them singletons. Sequences were obtained from peripheral blood. The source of these receptors is a man aged 50-59 years with active or convalescent COVID-19.

J is TRBJ1-4 and V is TRBV5-5; D is possibly TRBD1 (6 bases). Germline CDR1 and CDR2: SGHKS and YYEKEE (reference sequence). Between the trimmed V and J ends, which lost 4 bases and 8 bases, there was a span of 12 bases. The CDR3 is 13 amino acids. DNA for the CDR3: TGTGCCAGCAGCGATACAGGGAAAGAAAAACTGTTTTTT. Encoded protein: CASSDTGKEKLFF.

V is TRBV2 and J is TRBJ2-2; 8 nucleotides agree with TRBD1. The junction had 5 bases not matched to a gene; V was cut back by 5 bases and J by 3 bases. The germline V gene has CDR1 SNHLY and CDR2 FYNNEI. The CDR3 consists of 15 residues. CDR3 protein: CASSRDRTYTGELFF. CDR3 DNA sequence: TGTGCCAGCAGTCGGGACAGGACATACACCGGGGAGCTGTTTTTT.